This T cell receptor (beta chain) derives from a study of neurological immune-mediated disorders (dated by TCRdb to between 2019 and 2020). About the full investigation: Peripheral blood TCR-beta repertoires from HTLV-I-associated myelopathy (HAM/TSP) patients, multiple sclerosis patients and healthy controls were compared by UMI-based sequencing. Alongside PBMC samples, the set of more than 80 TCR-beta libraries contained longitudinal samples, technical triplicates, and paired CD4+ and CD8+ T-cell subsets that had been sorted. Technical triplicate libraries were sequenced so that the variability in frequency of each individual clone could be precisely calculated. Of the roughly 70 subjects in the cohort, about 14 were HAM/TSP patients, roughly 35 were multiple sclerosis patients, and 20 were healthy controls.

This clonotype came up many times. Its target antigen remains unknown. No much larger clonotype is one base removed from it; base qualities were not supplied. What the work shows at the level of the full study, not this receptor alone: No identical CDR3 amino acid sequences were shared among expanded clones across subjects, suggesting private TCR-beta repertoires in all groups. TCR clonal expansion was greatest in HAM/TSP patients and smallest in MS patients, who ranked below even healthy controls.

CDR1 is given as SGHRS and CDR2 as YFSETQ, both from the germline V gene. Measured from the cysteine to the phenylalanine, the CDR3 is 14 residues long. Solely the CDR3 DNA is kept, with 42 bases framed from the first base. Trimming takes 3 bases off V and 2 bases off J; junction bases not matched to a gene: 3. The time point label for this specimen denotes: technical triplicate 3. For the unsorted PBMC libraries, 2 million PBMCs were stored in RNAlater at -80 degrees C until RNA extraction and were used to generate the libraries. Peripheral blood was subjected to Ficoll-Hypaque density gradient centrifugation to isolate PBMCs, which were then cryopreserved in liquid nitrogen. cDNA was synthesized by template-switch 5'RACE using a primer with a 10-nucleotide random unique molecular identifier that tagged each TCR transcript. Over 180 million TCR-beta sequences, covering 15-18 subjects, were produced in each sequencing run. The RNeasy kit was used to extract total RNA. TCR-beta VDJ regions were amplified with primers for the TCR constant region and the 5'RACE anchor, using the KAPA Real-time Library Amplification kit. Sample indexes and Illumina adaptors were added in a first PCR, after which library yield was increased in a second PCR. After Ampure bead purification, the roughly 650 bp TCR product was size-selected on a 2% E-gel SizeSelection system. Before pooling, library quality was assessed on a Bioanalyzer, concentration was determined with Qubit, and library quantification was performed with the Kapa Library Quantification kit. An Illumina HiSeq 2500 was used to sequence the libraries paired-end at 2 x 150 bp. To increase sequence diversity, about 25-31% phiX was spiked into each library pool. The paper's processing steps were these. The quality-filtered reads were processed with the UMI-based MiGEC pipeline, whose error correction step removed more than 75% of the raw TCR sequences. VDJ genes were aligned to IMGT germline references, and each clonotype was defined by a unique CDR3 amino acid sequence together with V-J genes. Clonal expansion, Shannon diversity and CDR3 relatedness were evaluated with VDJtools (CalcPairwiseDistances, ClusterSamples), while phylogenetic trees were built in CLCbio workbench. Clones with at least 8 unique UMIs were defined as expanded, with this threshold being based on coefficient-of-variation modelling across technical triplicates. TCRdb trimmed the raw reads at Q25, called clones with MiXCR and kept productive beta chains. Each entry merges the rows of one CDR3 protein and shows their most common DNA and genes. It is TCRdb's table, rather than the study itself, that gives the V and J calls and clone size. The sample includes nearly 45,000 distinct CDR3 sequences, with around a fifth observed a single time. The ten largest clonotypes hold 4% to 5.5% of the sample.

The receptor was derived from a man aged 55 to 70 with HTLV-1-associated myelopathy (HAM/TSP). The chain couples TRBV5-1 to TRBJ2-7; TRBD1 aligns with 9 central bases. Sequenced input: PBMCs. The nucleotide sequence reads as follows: TGCGCCAGCAGCTGGGACAGGGAGACCTACGAGCAGTACTTC. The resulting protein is CASSWDRETYEQYF.